The rows below give T cell receptor beta chains drawn from one sample of a study of molecular identifiers for immune sequencing clone quantification. TCRdb processed the PCR reads anew with MiXCR; each CDR3 protein has one entry. The data show 60,000 to 80,000 distinct CDR3 sequences, roughly 20% seen once. Source material: naive CD8+ T cells from blood, with Jurkat cell RNA spiked in. The receptors stem from a human donor in good health. Some libraries in this study had Jurkat cell RNA spiked in. The CDR3 runs from the conserved cysteine through the conserved F or W. D genes are given only for firm matches. Clone size, where shown, is once, few, many, or a class for clones that have expanded.

clone size: many
J gene: TRBJ2-3
D gene: TRBD1
V gene: TRBV7-9
CDR3 protein: CARQDRGENTQYF
CDR3 DNA: TGTGCCCGCCAGGACAGGGGAGAAAATACGCAGTATTTT

clone size: many
J gene: TRBJ2-3
D gene: .
V gene: TRBV24-1
CDR3 protein: CATSDSEVPITDTQYF
CDR3 DNA: TGTGCCACCAGTGATTCAGAGGTTCCCATCACAGATACGCAGTATTTT

clone size: many
J gene: TRBJ2-7
D gene: TRBD2
V gene: TRBV11-2
CDR3 protein: CASSLGGLAGSEQYF
CDR3 DNA: TGTGCCAGCAGCTTAGGAGGACTAGCGGGATCCGAGCAGTACTTC

clone size: many
J gene: TRBJ2-2
D gene: .
V gene: TRBV19
CDR3 protein: CASSIDREGVNTGELFF
CDR3 DNA: TGTGCCAGTAGTATAGATCGGGAAGGGGTGAACACCGGGGAGCTGTTTTTT

clone size: many
J gene: TRBJ1-2
D gene: .
V gene: TRBV10-3
CDR3 protein: CAISPGALYGYTF
CDR3 DNA: TGTGCCATCAGCCCGGGGGCCCTCTATGGCTACACCTTC

clone size: many
J gene: TRBJ2-7
D gene: .
V gene: TRBV2
CDR3 protein: CASSDPDSAQTSYEQYF
CDR3 DNA: TGTGCCAGCAGTGATCCCGACAGTGCCCAGACCTCCTACGAGCAGTACTTC

clone size: medium-sized
J gene: TRBJ2-3
D gene: TRBD2
V gene: TRBV7-2
CDR3 protein: CASSSLAGAPDTQYF
CDR3 DNA: TGTGCCAGCAGCTCCCTAGCGGGAGCGCCAGATACGCAGTATTTT

clone size: .
J gene: TRBJ1-1
D gene: .
V gene: TRBV11-3
CDR3 protein: CASSLAQDPEAFF
CDR3 DNA: TGTGCCAGCAGCTTAGCCCAGGACCCTGAAGCTTTCTTT

clone size: .
J gene: TRBJ2-5
D gene: .
V gene: TRBV19
CDR3 protein: CASSPHQGTRRETQYF
CDR3 DNA: TGTGCCAGTTCCCCCCACCAGGGGACGCGGCGGGAGACCCAGTACTTC

clone size: many
J gene: TRBJ1-2
D gene: TRBD1
V gene: TRBV13
CDR3 protein: CASSFLFQGASTF
CDR3 DNA: TGTGCCAGCAGCTTCCTATTTCAGGGGGCGTCCACCTTC

clone size: many
J gene: TRBJ1-4
D gene: .
V gene: TRBV19
CDR3 protein: CASSEYRSTNEKLFF
CDR3 DNA: TGTGCCAGTAGTGAATACAGATCAACTAATGAAAAACTGTTTTTT

clone size: many
J gene: TRBJ2-3
D gene: .
V gene: TRBV6-6
CDR3 protein: CASRHPSARDTQYF
CDR3 DNA: TGTGCCAGCAGACACCCCTCCGCCAGAGATACGCAGTATTTT

clone size: many
J gene: TRBJ2-1
D gene: .
V gene: TRBV12-3/TRBV12-4
CDR3 protein: CASSSLESSYNEQFF
CDR3 DNA: TGTGCCAGCAGTTCTTTGGAAAGCTCCTACAATGAGCAGTTCTTC

clone size: many
J gene: TRBJ2-3
D gene: .
V gene: TRBV4-1
CDR3 protein: CASSQGTLTSTDTQYF
CDR3 DNA: TGCGCCAGCAGCCAAGGGACGTTGACTAGCACAGATACGCAGTATTTT

clone size: few
J gene: TRBJ2-7
D gene: .
V gene: TRBV27
CDR3 protein: CASSSSSGDRGSYEQYF
CDR3 DNA: TGTGCCAGCAGTTCATCTAGCGGGGACAGGGGATCCTACGAGCAGTACTTC

clone size: few
J gene: TRBJ2-7
D gene: .
V gene: TRBV4-1
CDR3 protein: CASSREDGGRLEQYF
CDR3 DNA: TGCGCCAGCAGCCGCGAGGATGGGGGTCGCCTTGAGCAGTACTTC

clone size: many
J gene: TRBJ2-1
D gene: .
V gene: TRBV6-5
CDR3 protein: CASSYSISGHNEQFF
CDR3 DNA: TGTGCCAGCAGTTACTCGATTTCAGGGCACAATGAGCAGTTCTTC

clone size: .
J gene: TRBJ2-2
D gene: .
V gene: TRBV10-2
CDR3 protein: CASLGIGELFF
CDR3 DNA: TGCGCCAGCTTGGGAATCGGGGAGCTGTTTTTT

clone size: few
J gene: TRBJ2-7
D gene: TRBD1
V gene: TRBV6-5
CDR3 protein: CASSSGTGWHEQYF
CDR3 DNA: TGTGCCAGCAGTTCCGGGACAGGGTGGCACGAGCAGTACTTC

clone size: many
J gene: TRBJ1-1
D gene: .
V gene: TRBV7-9
CDR3 protein: CASSLGHPEAFF
CDR3 DNA: TGTGCCAGCAGCTTAGGGCACCCTGAAGCTTTCTTT

clone size: many
J gene: TRBJ2-7
D gene: TRBD2
V gene: TRBV4-1
CDR3 protein: CASSQGLAGGTYEQYF
CDR3 DNA: TGCGCCAGCAGCCAAGGGCTAGCGGGAGGCACCTACGAGCAGTACTTC

clone size: many
J gene: TRBJ2-7
D gene: .
V gene: TRBV4-3
CDR3 protein: CASSQGTGPSYEQYF
CDR3 DNA: TGCGCCAGCAGCCAAGGTACAGGGCCTTCCTACGAGCAGTACTTC

clone size: few
J gene: TRBJ2-7
D gene: .
V gene: TRBV19
CDR3 protein: CASSKGLTAYEQYF
CDR3 DNA: TGTGCCAGTAGTAAAGGGTTGACGGCTTACGAGCAGTACTTC

clone size: many
J gene: TRBJ1-5
D gene: TRBD1
V gene: TRBV9
CDR3 protein: CASSAGQGHQPQHF
CDR3 DNA: TGTGCCAGCAGCGCGGGACAGGGTCATCAGCCCCAGCATTTT

clone size: many
J gene: TRBJ2-7
D gene: .
V gene: TRBV18
CDR3 protein: CASSPPGYEQYF
CDR3 DNA: TGTGCCAGCTCACCACCGGGATACGAGCAGTACTTC

clone size: many
J gene: TRBJ1-1
D gene: .
V gene: TRBV28
CDR3 protein: CAGSENNRGTEAFF
CDR3 DNA: TGTGCTGGATCGGAGAACAACCGGGGGACTGAAGCTTTCTTT

clone size: many
J gene: TRBJ2-7
D gene: TRBD2
V gene: TRBV27
CDR3 protein: CASSPILAGGPSVRYEQYF
CDR3 DNA: TGTGCCAGCAGTCCAATCTTAGCGGGAGGGCCCTCGGTCCGCTACGAGCAGTACTTC

clone size: .
J gene: TRBJ2-7
D gene: TRBD2
V gene: TRBV19
CDR3 protein: CASSIDTSGSFYEQYF
CDR3 DNA: TGTGCCAGTAGTATAGATACTAGCGGATCCTTCTACGAGCAGTACTTC

clone size: many
J gene: TRBJ1-2
D gene: .
V gene: TRBV27
CDR3 protein: CASSLFQPTNYGYTF
CDR3 DNA: TGTGCCAGCAGTTTATTTCAGCCAACTAACTATGGCTACACCTTC

clone size: .
J gene: TRBJ1-6
D gene: .
V gene: TRBV7-8
CDR3 protein: CASSLWGVLNSPLHF
CDR3 DNA: TGTGCCAGCAGCTTATGGGGGGTACTCAATTCACCCCTCCACTTT

clone size: few
J gene: TRBJ1-1
D gene: .
V gene: TRBV7-2
CDR3 protein: CASSPTRRRNPAEAFF
CDR3 DNA: TGTGCCAGCAGCCCGACGCGCAGAAGAAACCCAGCTGAAGCTTTCTTT

clone size: many
J gene: TRBJ1-3
D gene: .
V gene: TRBV7-9
CDR3 protein: CASSSPIGAGNTIYF
CDR3 DNA: TGTGCCAGCAGCTCACCAATAGGAGCTGGAAACACCATATATTTT

clone size: many
J gene: TRBJ2-4
D gene: TRBD2
V gene: TRBV2
CDR3 protein: CASSEGGLAGGAKNIQYF
CDR3 DNA: TGTGCCAGCAGTGAAGGGGGGCTAGCGGGAGGAGCCAAAAACATTCAGTACTTC

clone size: .
J gene: TRBJ2-7
D gene: TRBD2
V gene: TRBV27
CDR3 protein: CASSFGTSGRVEQYF
CDR3 DNA: TGTGCCAGCAGTTTCGGGACTAGCGGGAGGGTCGAGCAGTACTTC

clone size: .
J gene: TRBJ1-6
D gene: .
V gene: TRBV28
CDR3 protein: CASSYPTPLHF
CDR3 DNA: TGTGCCAGCAGTTACCCCACGCCCCTCCACTTT

clone size: many
J gene: TRBJ1-5
D gene: .
V gene: TRBV27
CDR3 protein: CASSLLGHPSNQPQHF
CDR3 DNA: TGTGCCAGCAGTTTACTGGGACACCCTAGCAATCAGCCCCAGCATTTT

clone size: once
J gene: TRBJ1-1
D gene: .
V gene: TRBV19
CDR3 protein: CASSNSGNTEAFF
CDR3 DNA: TGTGCCAGTAGTAACAGTGGGAACACTGAAGCTTTCTTT

clone size: many
J gene: TRBJ2-3
D gene: .
V gene: TRBV30
CDR3 protein: CAWSVPGDTQYF
CDR3 DNA: TGTGCCTGGAGTGTTCCGGGAGATACGCAGTATTTT

clone size: many
J gene: TRBJ1-1
D gene: .
V gene: TRBV29-1
CDR3 protein: CSVWALSTEAFF
CDR3 DNA: TGCAGCGTTTGGGCGCTGAGCACTGAAGCTTTCTTT

clone size: many
J gene: TRBJ2-7
D gene: TRBD2
V gene: TRBV6-5
CDR3 protein: CASSNRGLADAYSYEQYF
CDR3 DNA: TGTGCCAGCAGTAACCGTGGACTAGCAGACGCCTACTCCTACGAGCAGTACTTC

clone size: many
J gene: TRBJ1-1
D gene: .
V gene: TRBV27
CDR3 protein: CASSRRDLNTEAFF
CDR3 DNA: TGTGCCAGCAGCCGTCGCGACTTGAACACTGAAGCTTTCTTT

clone size: .
J gene: TRBJ2-2
D gene: .
V gene: TRBV27
CDR3 protein: CASSVLLENTGELFF
CDR3 DNA: TGTGCCAGCAGTGTACTGCTTGAGAACACCGGGGAGCTGTTTTTT

clone size: many
J gene: TRBJ2-7
D gene: .
V gene: TRBV10-3
CDR3 protein: CATRPPTDDEQYF
CDR3 DNA: TGTGCCACCCGCCCCCCGACGGACGACGAGCAGTACTTC

clone size: many
J gene: TRBJ2-3
D gene: TRBD2
V gene: TRBV19
CDR3 protein: CASSTGTSGDTQYF
CDR3 DNA: TGTGCCAGTAGTACCGGGACTAGCGGAGATACGCAGTATTTT

clone size: many
J gene: TRBJ2-7
D gene: .
V gene: TRBV11-2
CDR3 protein: CASSLGSSYEQYF
CDR3 DNA: TGTGCCAGCAGCTTAGGTAGCTCCTACGAGCAGTACTTC

clone size: many
J gene: TRBJ1-6
D gene: .
V gene: TRBV28
CDR3 protein: CASSQRQYNSPLHF
CDR3 DNA: TGTGCCAGCAGTCAGCGACAGTATAATTCACCCCTCCACTTT

clone size: many
J gene: TRBJ2-1
D gene: .
V gene: TRBV4-1
CDR3 protein: CASSPFGNEQFF
CDR3 DNA: TGCGCCAGCAGCCCCTTTGGCAATGAGCAGTTCTTC

clone size: .
J gene: TRBJ2-1
D gene: TRBD2
V gene: TRBV12-5
CDR3 protein: CASGISGAPYNEQFF
CDR3 DNA: TGTGCTAGTGGCATCAGCGGGGCTCCCTACAATGAGCAGTTCTTC

clone size: many
J gene: TRBJ2-3
D gene: .
V gene: TRBV19
CDR3 protein: CAVSYAGSTDTQYF
CDR3 DNA: TGTGCAGTATCTTACGCGGGGAGCACAGATACGCAGTATTTT

clone size: many
J gene: TRBJ2-7
D gene: TRBD2
V gene: TRBV7-2
CDR3 protein: CASSFPTSGSTTYEQYF
CDR3 DNA: TGTGCCAGCAGCTTTCCGACTAGCGGGAGCACGACTTACGAGCAGTACTTC

clone size: few
J gene: TRBJ2-5
D gene: .
V gene: TRBV19
CDR3 protein: CASSIWSAEQETQYF
CDR3 DNA: TGTGCCAGTAGTATTTGGTCAGCCGAACAAGAGACCCAGTACTTC

clone size: many
J gene: TRBJ2-1
D gene: .
V gene: TRBV7-9
CDR3 protein: CASSSTSSARGEQFF
CDR3 DNA: TGTGCCAGCAGCTCGACTAGTAGTGCACGTGGTGAGCAGTTCTTC

clone size: many
J gene: TRBJ1-4
D gene: .
V gene: TRBV3-1
CDR3 protein: CASSHRTRVPEKLFF
CDR3 DNA: TGTGCCAGCAGCCACCGCACTAGGGTACCCGAAAAACTGTTTTTT

clone size: .
J gene: TRBJ2-3
D gene: TRBD2
V gene: TRBV9
CDR3 protein: CASSPLAGTSTDTQYF
CDR3 DNA: TGTGCCAGCAGCCCCCTAGCGGGAACCTCCACAGATACGCAGTATTTT

clone size: many
J gene: TRBJ1-4
D gene: .
V gene: TRBV5-6
CDR3 protein: CASSPWTETNEKLFF
CDR3 DNA: TGTGCCAGCAGCCCATGGACGGAAACTAATGAAAAACTGTTTTTT